This T cell receptor beta chain comes out of a study of blood T cell repertoires in COVID-19. The wider study: There were acute and convalescent COVID-19 samples, and they came from the United States, Italy and Spain. Sources were T cells, B-cell-depleted T cells, or PBMCs; the material itself was cDNA or gDNA.

Seattle participants joined during active infection and were tracked over time. With 0 bases removed from V and 15 bases from J, the gap between germline ends came to 16 bases. This CDR3 comprises 13 residues. Per germline, CDR1 SGHDT and CDR2 YYEEEE. Authors' analysis steps: How many nucleated cells were present was estimated from reference gene primer amplification. Method: immunoSEQ multiplex PCR; TCRdb's copy keeps in-frame clones and lacks some. V, J and clone size reflect that table, while D and trimming were determined from the DNA. The sample has 200,000 to 300,000 clones, 70% to 90% seen once.

The TCR comes from a woman in her sixties with COVID-19, enrolled during active disease. The chain joins TRBV5-6 to TRBJ2-1; no definite D call. The source material was peripheral blood. CDR3 DNA: TGTGCCAGCAGCTTGGGCGGTCACGCCCCTCGGTTCTTC. Its translation: CASSLGGHAPRFF. Drawing the rest from reference TRBV5-6 and TRBJ2-1, the complete variable domain is DAGVTQSPTHLIKTRGQQVTLRCSPKSGHDTVSWYQQALGQGPQFIFQYYEEEERQRGNFPDRFSGHQFPNYSSELNVNALLLGDSALYLCASSLGGHAPRFFGPGTRLTVL.